This T cell receptor (beta chain) derives from a study of blood T cell repertoires in COVID-19. As for the study in general: Italy, Spain and the United States were the sources of the convalescent and acute COVID-19 samples.

V dropped 1 base and J dropped 6; count of bases not matched to a gene: 4. Germline CDR1 LGHNA, CDR2 YNFKEQ. The CDR3 length is 14 residues. The protocol was immunoSEQ multiplex PCR, while the TCRdb copy is restricted to in-frame clones and leaves out a portion. Of about 80,000 clones listed, roughly 87% are singletons. The chain combines TRBV4-2 with TRBJ2-7; TRBD1 agrees at 9 bases. Material for sequencing was peripheral blood. The sequence derives from a young man with acute or convalescent COVID-19. The CDR3 nucleotides read TGTGCCAGCAGCCAAGGGGGACAGGGCCTCGAGCAGTACTTC. This encodes CASSQGGQGLEQYF.